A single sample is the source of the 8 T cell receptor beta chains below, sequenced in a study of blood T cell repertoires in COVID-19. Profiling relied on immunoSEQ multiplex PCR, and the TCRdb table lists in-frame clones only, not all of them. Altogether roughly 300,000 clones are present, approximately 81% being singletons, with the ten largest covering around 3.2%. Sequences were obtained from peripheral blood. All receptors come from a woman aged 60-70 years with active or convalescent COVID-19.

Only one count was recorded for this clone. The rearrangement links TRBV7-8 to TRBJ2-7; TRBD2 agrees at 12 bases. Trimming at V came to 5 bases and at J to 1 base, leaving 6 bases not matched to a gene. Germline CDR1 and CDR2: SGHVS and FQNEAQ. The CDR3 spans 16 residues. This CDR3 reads CASSRGLAGSSYEQYF. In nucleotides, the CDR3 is TGTGCCAGCAGCCGAGGACTAGCGGGGTCTTCCTACGAGCAGTACTTC.

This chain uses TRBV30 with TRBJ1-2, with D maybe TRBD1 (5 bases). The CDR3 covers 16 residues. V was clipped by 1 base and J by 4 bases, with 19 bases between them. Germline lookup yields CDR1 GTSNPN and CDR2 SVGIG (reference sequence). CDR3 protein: CAWSEGLPPSIYGYTF. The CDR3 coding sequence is TGTGCCTGGAGTGAGGGGCTCCCTCCTTCAATCTATGGCTACACCTTC.

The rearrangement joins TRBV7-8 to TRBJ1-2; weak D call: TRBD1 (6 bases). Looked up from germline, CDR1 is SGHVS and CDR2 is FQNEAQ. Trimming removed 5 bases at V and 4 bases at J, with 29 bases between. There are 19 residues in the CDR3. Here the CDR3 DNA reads TGTGCCAGCAGCCTGTACAACCCCACAGGGACGGTCGCCTTCTATGGCTACACCTTC. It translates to CASSLYNPTGTVAFYGYTF.

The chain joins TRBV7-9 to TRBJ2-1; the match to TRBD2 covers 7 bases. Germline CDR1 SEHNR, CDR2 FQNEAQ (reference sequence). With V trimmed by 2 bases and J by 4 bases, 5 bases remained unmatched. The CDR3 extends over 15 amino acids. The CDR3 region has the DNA TGTGCCAGCAGCTTAAGCGGGGTACTATACAATGAGCAGTTCTTC. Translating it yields CASSLSGVLYNEQFF.

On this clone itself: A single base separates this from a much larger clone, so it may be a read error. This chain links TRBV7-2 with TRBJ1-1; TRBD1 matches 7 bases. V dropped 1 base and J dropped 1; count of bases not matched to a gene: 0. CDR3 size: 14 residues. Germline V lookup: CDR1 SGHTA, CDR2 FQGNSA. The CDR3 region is CASSLDRGNTEAFF. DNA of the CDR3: TGTGCCAGCAGCTTAGACAGGGGGAACACTGAAGCTTTCTTT.

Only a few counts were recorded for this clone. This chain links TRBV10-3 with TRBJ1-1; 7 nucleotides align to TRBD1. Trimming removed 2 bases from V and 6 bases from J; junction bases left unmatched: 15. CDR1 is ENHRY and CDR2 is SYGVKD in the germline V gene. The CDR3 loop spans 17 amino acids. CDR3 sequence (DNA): TGTGCCATCAGTGAGCGGGGCGAGGGGGCGGGTGTGGCTGAAGCTTTCTTT. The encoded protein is CAISERGEGAGVAEAFF.

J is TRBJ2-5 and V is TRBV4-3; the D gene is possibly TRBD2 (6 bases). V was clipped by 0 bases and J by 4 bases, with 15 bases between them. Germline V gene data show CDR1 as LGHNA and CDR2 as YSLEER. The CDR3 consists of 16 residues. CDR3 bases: TGCGCCAGCAGCCAAGAGTATGTGGGGGGTATAGAGACCCAGTACTTC. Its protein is CASSQEYVGGIETQYF.

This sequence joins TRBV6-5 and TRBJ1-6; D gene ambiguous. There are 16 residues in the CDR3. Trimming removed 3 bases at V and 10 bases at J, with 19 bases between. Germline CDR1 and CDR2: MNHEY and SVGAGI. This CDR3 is CASSYLPRSVSSPLHF. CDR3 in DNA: TGTGCCAGCAGTTATCTGCCTCGATCGGTCTCATCACCCCTCCACTTT.